Listed here are 3 T cell receptor beta chains from one sample, sequenced in a study of T cells in Graves' hyperthyroidism and ophthalmopathy. Template material for amplifying TCR beta CDR3 regions consisted of RNA transcripts. Primed by the HTBI set, a first-round RT-PCR was run on the TCR CDR3. From the multiplex PCR reads, TCRdb called clonotypes with MiXCR, one entry per CDR3 protein. The profile shows some 400,000 distinct CDR3 sequences, 14% of them singletons. The sample was blood. These receptors were taken from a woman aged 55-69 years with Graves' hyperthyroidism.

This chain joins TRBV6-1 and TRBJ1-3; perhaps TRBD1 as D (6 bases). This CDR3 region has 15 residues. In germline, CDR1 is MNHNS, CDR2 SASEGT. Trimming stripped 8 bases from V and 4 bases from J, with 18 bases between. The CDR3 here is CASRPGGAGGNTIYF. The CDR3 coding sequence is TGTGCCAGCCGACCGGGGGGCGCGGGGGGAAACACCATATATTTT.

With regard to this clonotype: A much bigger clone sits one base away, suggesting this may be a read error. The chain is built from TRBV29-1 and TRBJ1-1; weak D call: TRBD1 (5 bases). The CDR3 consists of 14 residues. In germline, CDR1 is SQVTM, CDR2 ANQGSEA. V lost 6 bases and J lost 1, with 15 bases in between. The CDR3 nucleotides are TGCAGCGTAACCAGGGCAGGGACGAACACTGAAGCTTTCTTT. Protein product: CSVTRAGTNTEAFF.

The sample holds many counts of this clonotype. The chain joins TRBV11-2 to TRBJ2-7; 9 bases line up with TRBD1. Germline V CDR1 and CDR2: SGHAT, FQNNGV. The CDR3 consists of 15 residues. Trimming removed 5 bases from V and 5 bases from J; junction bases left unmatched: 10. In DNA, the CDR3 is TGTGCCAGCAGCACTCCGCGGACAGGGGACCACGAGCAGTACTTC. Residues: CASSTPRTGDHEQYF.